The 23 T cell receptor beta chains listed next were all sequenced from one sample in a study of OX40 agonist ivuxolimab in advanced cancers. Some clones are missing from TCRdb's copy, which holds only in-frame ones; the method was immunoSEQ multiplex PCR. The sample records some 33,000 clones, about 87% being singletons. The sequencing here drew on CD4+ or CD8+ T cells sorted from blood, taken in a trial of the OX40 agonist ivuxolimab. The origin of the receptors is an adult with an advanced solid tumor such as melanoma, head and neck, liver or kidney cancer.

The V call is TRBV6-4, the J call TRBJ1-5, with a weak D call TRBD1 (6 bases). Per the germline V gene, CDR1 is MRHNA and CDR2 is SNTAGT. CDR3 size: 15 residues. V was trimmed by 4 bases and J by 6 bases, leaving 16 bases between them. For the CDR3, the DNA is TGTGCCAGCAGTGCCTTGGGGGGCGTCGGTCAGCCCCAGCATTTT. Translating gives CASSALGGVGQPQHF.

The V and J genes are TRBV10-2 and TRBJ2-7, with no clear D. Germline assignment: CDR1 WSHSY and CDR2 SAAADI. The CDR3 extends over 14 amino acids. V was shortened by 5 bases and J by 4 bases, with 15 bases between the two germline ends. CDR3 nucleotide sequence: TGCGCCAGCAGTCCTATCGACCTCTTATACGAGCAGTACTTC. Translated: CASSPIDLLYEQYF.

This chain links TRBV7-9 with TRBJ1-4; D is unclear. Germline V gives CDR1 SEHNR, CDR2 FQNEAQ (reference sequence). V was cut by 1 base and J by 7 bases, with 4 bases left in between. The CDR3 totals 12 residues. In DNA, the CDR3 is TGTGCCAGCAGCTTAGGTCCTGAAAAACTGTTTTTT. Translated: CASSLGPEKLFF.

A single count supports this clone. The chain links TRBV4-1 to TRBJ2-1, with D hard to call. Germline V gene data show CDR1 as MGHRA and CDR2 as YSYEKL. The CDR3 sequence is 15 residues long. The V end lost 1 base, the J end lost 0 bases, and 7 bases lay between the germline ends. The CDR3 region has the DNA TGCGCCAGCAGCCAAGTAAGGAGCTCCTACAATGAGCAGTTCTTC. Translation: CASSQVRSSYNEQFF.

This chain links TRBV4-1 with TRBJ2-3, with 8 bases fitting TRBD2. CDR3 length: 18 residues. V dropped 1 base and J dropped 1; count of bases not matched to a gene: 10. Germline V gene lookup returns CDR1 MGHRA and CDR2 YSYEKL. The CDR3 protein is CASSQGGGRGGRTDTQYF. The DNA for the CDR3 is TGCGCCAGCAGCCAAGGTGGCGGACGGGGGGGCCGCACAGATACGCAGTATTTT.

The chain recombines TRBV6-1 with TRBJ2-2, with D perhaps TRBD1 or TRBD2 (5 bases each). This CDR3 is 15 amino acids long. V was trimmed by 6 bases and J by 6 bases, leaving 17 bases between them. Germline values: CDR1 MNHNS, CDR2 SASEGT. CDR3 in amino acids: CASSVNPGRAGELFF. The CDR3 DNA reads as TGTGCCAGCAGCGTTAACCCAGGGAGAGCCGGGGAGCTGTTTTTT.

The count of this clone is one. V usage is TRBV9 and J usage is TRBJ2-7; D not resolved. Trimming removed 4 bases at V and 3 bases at J, with 8 bases between. Germline values: CDR1 SGDLS, CDR2 YYNGEE. This CDR3 has 12 amino acids. The CDR3 DNA follows: TGTGCCAGCAGCCCCACAGACTACGAGCAGTACTTC. Protein: CASSPTDYEQYF.

V is TRBV11-2 and J is TRBJ1-2; D ambiguous. CDR3 length: 12 amino acids. V was trimmed by 1 base and J by 6 bases, leaving 6 bases between them. From germline, CDR1 is SGHAT and CDR2 FQNNGV. CDR3 coding DNA: TGTGCCAGCAGCTTAGCGGCCGATGGCTACACCTTC. Protein product: CASSLAADGYTF.

V and J are TRBV6-6 and TRBJ2-7, with TRBD2 matching over 12 bases. With V trimmed by 5 bases and J by 3 bases, 5 bases remained unmatched. This CDR3 comprises 15 residues. The germline gives CDR1 MNHNY, CDR2 SVGAGI (reference sequence). The CDR3, as DNA: TGTGCCAGCAGTCGTCGACTAGCGGGAGTCTACGAGCAGTACTTC. Encoded protein: CASSRRLAGVYEQYF.

V gene TRBV30 combines with J gene TRBJ2-5, with no clear D. V gave up 0 bases and J gave up 6 bases, with 5 bases separating them. Germline lookup yields CDR1 GTSNPN and CDR2 SVGIG (reference sequence). This CDR3 region has 11 residues. The CDR3 protein is CAWSVPQTQYF. CDR3 DNA sequence: TGTGCCTGGAGTGTTCCCCAGACCCAGTACTTC.

The rearrangement links TRBV6-1 to TRBJ2-2; no clear D gene. Germline V gene lookup returns CDR1 MNHNS and CDR2 SASEGT. This CDR3 has 13 amino acids. V was cut by 6 bases and J by 2 bases, with 7 bases left in between. The CDR3 sequence: CASREVNTGELFF. DNA for the CDR3: TGTGCCAGCAGAGAGGTAAACACCGGGGAGCTGTTTTTT.

V and J are TRBV7-9 and TRBJ2-7; TRBD1 is a possible D gene (6 bases). V gave up 4 bases and J gave up 5 bases, with 6 bases separating them. This CDR3 has 11 amino acids. Germline lookup yields CDR1 SEHNR and CDR2 FQNEAQ (reference sequence). CDR3 protein: CASSSGDEQYF. In DNA form, the CDR3 reads TGTGCCAGCAGCTCAGGGGACGAGCAGTACTTC.

V and J are TRBV27 and TRBJ2-3, with 8 bases lining up with TRBD2. CDR1 MNHEY and CDR2 SMNVEV come from the germline V gene (reference sequence). The CDR3 totals 15 residues. The V gene end was trimmed by 3 bases and the J gene end by 4 bases; junction bases not matched to a gene: 6. This CDR3 is CASSFRGGKADTQYF. The DNA for the CDR3 is TGTGCCAGCAGTTTCCGGGGGGGAAAGGCAGATACGCAGTATTTT.

V usage is TRBV5-4 and J usage is TRBJ1-1; D may be TRBD1 (6 bases). The CDR3 has 16 amino acids. V was shortened by 4 bases and J by 0 bases, with 16 bases between the two germline ends. Germline assignment: CDR1 SGHNT and CDR2 YYREEE (reference sequence). The chain's CDR3 is CASSLPGQLMNTEAFF. CDR3 nucleotides: TGTGCCAGCAGCCTGCCGGGACAACTAATGAACACTGAAGCTTTCTTT.

The CDR3 region is CASSRGLLAGPTDTQYF. The CDR3 DNA is TGTGCCAGTAGTAGGGGGTTACTAGCGGGACCCACAGATACGCAGTATTTT. The chain employs TRBV19 and TRBJ2-3; 10 bases align to TRBD2. Per the germline V gene, CDR1 is LNHDA and CDR2 is SQIVND (reference sequence). V lost 4 bases to trimming and J lost 2 bases; unmatched junction nucleotides: 9. The CDR3 consists of 17 residues.

In its sample, this clone was seen once. This chain links TRBV11-2 with TRBJ2-7; 7 nucleotides align to TRBD1. Germline loops: CDR1 SGHAT, CDR2 FQNNGV. Trimming took 3 bases from V and 7 from J; bases not matched to a gene: 12. This CDR3 spans 15 amino acids. The chain's CDR3 is CASSFFTTGKEEQYF. The CDR3 nucleotides read TGTGCCAGCAGCTTTTTCACGACAGGGAAGGAGGAGCAGTACTTC.

The chain combines TRBV9 with TRBJ2-1; tentative D call: TRBD1 (5 bases). Deletions cut 0 bases from V and 0 bases from J, with 7 bases between. The CDR3 contains 15 residues. CDR1 is SGDLS and CDR2 is YYNGEE in the germline V gene. The CDR3: CASSVGQSSYNEQFF. Written as DNA, the CDR3 is TGTGCCAGCAGCGTAGGACAGAGCTCCTACAATGAGCAGTTCTTC.

V usage is TRBV27 and J usage is TRBJ2-1, with 9 nucleotides matching TRBD2. CDR1 MNHEY and CDR2 SMNVEV come from the germline V gene (reference sequence). V gave up 0 bases and J gave up 3 bases; unmatched junction bases: 6. The CDR3 has 17 residues. The CDR3 coding sequence is TGTGCCAGCAGTTTATCCGCGACTAGCGGATTCTACAATGAGCAGTTCTTC. It specifies CASSLSATSGFYNEQFF.

The chain carries TRBV29-1 and TRBJ2-7, with TRBD2 matching over 8 bases. The junction had 5 bases not matched to a gene; V was cut back by 4 bases and J by 0 bases. The CDR3 extends over 14 amino acids. Per the germline V gene, CDR1 is SQVTM and CDR2 is ANQGSEA. The CDR3 bases are TGCAGCGTTGGACCGGGACTAGACTCCTACGAGCAGTACTTC. It codes for CSVGPGLDSYEQYF.

This rearrangement joins TRBV2 to TRBJ2-7, with 10 bases lining up with TRBD2. CDR1 and CDR2 from the germline V gene are SNHLY and FYNNEI. This CDR3 is 14 amino acids long. Germline trimming cut 5 bases from V and 4 bases from J; bases unmatched to any gene: 5. The CDR3 DNA is TGTGCCAGCAGTCTCACTAGCGGGACTTACGAGCAGTACTTC. Translating it yields CASSLTSGTYEQYF.

This chain joins TRBV7-9 and TRBJ2-5; 7 bases match TRBD2. Trimming removed 1 base from V and 4 bases from J; junction bases left unmatched: 6. CDR3 length: 15 amino acids. Per the germline V gene, CDR1 is SEHNR and CDR2 is FQNEAQ (reference sequence). CDR3 residues: CASSLGRGVGETQYF. CDR3 in DNA: TGTGCCAGCAGCTTAGGTCGGGGGGTAGGAGAGACCCAGTACTTC.

This chain joins TRBV28 and TRBJ2-7; 7 bases are shared with TRBD1. Looked up from germline, CDR1 is MDHEN and CDR2 is SYDVKM. This CDR3 region has 15 residues. Trimming removed 6 bases from V and 4 bases from J; junction bases left unmatched: 12. The CDR3 DNA follows: TGTGCCAGCAGGGATACAGGGGCCCCCCCTTACGAGCAGTACTTC. Amino acids: CASRDTGAPPYEQYF.

The chain uses TRBV7-9 and TRBJ2-7; a weak D match, TRBD1 (5 bases). CDR3 length: 13 residues. Germline loops: CDR1 SEHNR, CDR2 FQNEAQ (reference sequence). Trimming removed 1 base from V and 3 bases from J, with 7 bases in between. CDR3 in amino acids: CASSLGQIYEQYF. Written as DNA, the CDR3 is TGTGCCAGCAGCTTAGGACAGATCTACGAGCAGTACTTC. The complete variable domain, with remaining parts taken from reference TRBV7-9 and TRBJ2-7, reads DTGVSQNPRHKITKRGQNVTFRCDPISEHNRLYWYRQTLGQGPEFLTYFQNEAQLEKSRLLSDRFSAERPKGSFSTLEIQRTEQGDSAMYLCASSLGQIYEQYFGPGTRLTVT.